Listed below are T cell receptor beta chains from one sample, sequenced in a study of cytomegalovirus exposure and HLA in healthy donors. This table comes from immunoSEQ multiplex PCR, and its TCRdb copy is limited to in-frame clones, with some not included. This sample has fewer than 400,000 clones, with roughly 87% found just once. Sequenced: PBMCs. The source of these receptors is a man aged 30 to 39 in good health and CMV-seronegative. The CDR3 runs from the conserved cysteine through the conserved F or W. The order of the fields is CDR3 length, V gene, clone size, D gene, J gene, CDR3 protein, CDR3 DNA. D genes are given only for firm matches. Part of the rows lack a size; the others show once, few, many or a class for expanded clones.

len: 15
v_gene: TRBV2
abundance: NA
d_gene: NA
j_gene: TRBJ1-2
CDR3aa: CASSERGGRLDGYTF
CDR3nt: TGTGCCAGCAGTGAACGGGGAGGAAGGTTAGATGGCTACACCTTC

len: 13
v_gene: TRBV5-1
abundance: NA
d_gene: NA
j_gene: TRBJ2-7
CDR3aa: CASSSWGVYEQYF
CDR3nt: TGCGCCAGCAGCTCATGGGGGGTCTACGAGCAGTACTTC

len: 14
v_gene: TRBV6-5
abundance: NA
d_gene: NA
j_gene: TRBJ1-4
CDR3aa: CASSILRTDEKLFF
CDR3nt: TGTGCCAGCAGTATACTAAGGACAGATGAAAAACTGTTTTTT

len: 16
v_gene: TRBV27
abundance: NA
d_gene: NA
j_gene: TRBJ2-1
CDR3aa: CASSLRSGRSYNEQFF
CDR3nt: TGTGCCAGCAGTTTAAGGTCCGGGAGATCCTACAATGAGCAGTTCTTC

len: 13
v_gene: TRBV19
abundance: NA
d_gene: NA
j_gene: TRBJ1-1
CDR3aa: CASSTSGVGRAFF
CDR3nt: TGTGCCAGTAGTACATCAGGGGTCGGTCGGGCTTTCTTT

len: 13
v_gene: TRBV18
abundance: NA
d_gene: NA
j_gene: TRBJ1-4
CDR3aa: CASSPGGREKLFF
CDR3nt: TGTGCCAGCTCACCGGGAGGGCGGGAAAAACTGTTTTTT

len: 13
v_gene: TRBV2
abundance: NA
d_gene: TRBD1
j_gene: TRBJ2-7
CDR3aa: CASSHDRVYEQYF
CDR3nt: TGTGCCAGCAGTCACGACAGGGTCTACGAGCAGTACTTC

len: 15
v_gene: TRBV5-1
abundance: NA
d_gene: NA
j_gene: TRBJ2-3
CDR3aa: CASSFGLRGTDTQYF
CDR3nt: TGCGCCAGCAGCTTTGGGCTTAGAGGCACAGATACGCAGTATTTT

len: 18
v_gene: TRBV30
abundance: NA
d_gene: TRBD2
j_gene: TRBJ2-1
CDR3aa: CAWSGGDSGDSDHNEQFF
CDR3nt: TGTGCCTGGAGTGGTGGGGATAGCGGGGATTCGGACCACAATGAGCAGTTCTTC

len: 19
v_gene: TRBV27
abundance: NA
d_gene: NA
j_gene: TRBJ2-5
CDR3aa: CASSPKWTGTLTTQETQYF
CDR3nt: TGTGCCAGCAGTCCCAAGTGGACGGGAACCCTAACCACCCAGGAGACCCAGTACTTC

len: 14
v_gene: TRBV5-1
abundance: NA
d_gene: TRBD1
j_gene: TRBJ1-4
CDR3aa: CASSMGQRGEKLFF
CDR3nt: TGCGCCAGCAGCATGGGACAGCGGGGTGAAAAACTGTTTTTT

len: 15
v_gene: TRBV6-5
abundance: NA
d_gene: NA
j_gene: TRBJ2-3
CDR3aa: CASSYTGYGTDTQYF
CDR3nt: TGTGCCAGCAGTTACACAGGCTACGGCACAGATACGCAGTATTTT

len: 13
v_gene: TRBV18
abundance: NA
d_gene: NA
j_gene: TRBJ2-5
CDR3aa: CASSPDIQETQYF
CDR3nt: TGTGCCAGCTCACCGGACATCCAAGAGACCCAGTACTTC

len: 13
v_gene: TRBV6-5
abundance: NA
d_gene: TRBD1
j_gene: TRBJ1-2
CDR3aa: CATEQGAHYGYTF
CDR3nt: TGTGCCACCGAACAGGGGGCTCACTATGGCTACACCTTC

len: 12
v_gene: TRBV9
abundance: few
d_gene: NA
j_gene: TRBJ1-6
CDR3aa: CASSKGNSPLHF
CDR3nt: TGTGCCAGCAGCAAGGGGAATTCACCCCTCCACTTT

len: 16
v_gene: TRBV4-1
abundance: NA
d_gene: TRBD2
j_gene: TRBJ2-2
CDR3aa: CASRPTGTSVAGELFF
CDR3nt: TGCGCCAGCAGGCCTACCGGGACTAGCGTGGCCGGGGAGCTGTTTTTT

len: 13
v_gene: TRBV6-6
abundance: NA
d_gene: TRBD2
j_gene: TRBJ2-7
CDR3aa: CASSARGAYEQYF
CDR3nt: TGTGCCAGCAGCGCCCGGGGGGCCTACGAGCAGTACTTC

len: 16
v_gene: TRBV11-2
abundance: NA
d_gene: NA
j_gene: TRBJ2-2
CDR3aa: CASSFRVLTDTGELFF
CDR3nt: TGTGCCAGCAGCTTCCGGGTCCTCACCGACACCGGGGAGCTGTTTTTT

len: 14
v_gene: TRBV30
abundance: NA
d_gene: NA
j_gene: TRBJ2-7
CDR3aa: CAWSVRHRFYEQYF
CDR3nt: TGTGCCTGGAGTGTACGTCACAGGTTCTACGAGCAGTACTTC

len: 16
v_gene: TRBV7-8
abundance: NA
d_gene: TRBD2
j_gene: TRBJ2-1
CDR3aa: CASSLGDGGAVNEQFF
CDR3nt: TGTGCCAGCAGCTTAGGGGACGGGGGGGCCGTCAATGAGCAGTTCTTC

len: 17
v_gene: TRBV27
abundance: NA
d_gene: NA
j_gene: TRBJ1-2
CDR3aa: CASSPDPGQGINYGYTF
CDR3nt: TGTGCCAGCAGTCCCGACCCGGGACAAGGAATTAACTATGGCTACACCTTC

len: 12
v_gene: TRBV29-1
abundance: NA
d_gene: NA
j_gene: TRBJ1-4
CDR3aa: CSAATGFEKLFF
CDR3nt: TGCAGCGCGGCCACAGGGTTCGAAAAACTGTTTTTT

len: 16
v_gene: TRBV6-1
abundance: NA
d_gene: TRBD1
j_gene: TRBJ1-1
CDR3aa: CASSDPDRGPITEAFF
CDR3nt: TGTGCCAGCAGTGATCCGGACAGGGGACCGATCACTGAAGCTTTCTTT

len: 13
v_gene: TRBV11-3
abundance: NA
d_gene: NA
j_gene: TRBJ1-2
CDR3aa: CASAYSGAGGYTF
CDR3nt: TGTGCCAGCGCCTATTCAGGGGCCGGTGGCTACACCTTC

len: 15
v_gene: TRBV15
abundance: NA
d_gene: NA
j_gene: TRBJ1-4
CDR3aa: CATSRDDYRVGKLFF
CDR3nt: TGTGCCACCAGCAGAGATGATTACAGGGTCGGAAAACTGTTTTTT

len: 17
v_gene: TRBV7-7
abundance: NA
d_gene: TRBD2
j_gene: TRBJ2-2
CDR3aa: CASSLDIGSGDTGELFF
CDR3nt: TGTGCCAGCAGCTTAGATATTGGTAGCGGGGATACCGGGGAGCTGTTTTTT

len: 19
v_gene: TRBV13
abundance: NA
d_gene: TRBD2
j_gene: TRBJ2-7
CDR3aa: CASSLGGSGGPSNSYEQYF
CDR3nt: TGTGCCAGCAGCTTAGGAGGTAGCGGGGGGCCATCGAACTCCTACGAGCAGTACTTC

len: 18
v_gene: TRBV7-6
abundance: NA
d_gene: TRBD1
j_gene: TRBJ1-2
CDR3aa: CASSLVSGTESSHYGYTF
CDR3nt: TGTGCCAGCAGCTTAGTTTCCGGGACAGAGAGCTCCCACTATGGCTACACCTTC

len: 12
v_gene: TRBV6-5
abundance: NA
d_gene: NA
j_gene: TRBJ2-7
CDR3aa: CASSPGGHEQYF
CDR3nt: TGTGCCAGCAGTCCGGGGGGCCACGAGCAGTACTTC

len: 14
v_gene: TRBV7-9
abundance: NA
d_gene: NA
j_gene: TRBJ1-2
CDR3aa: CASSLSSQNYGYTF
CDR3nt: TGTGCCAGCAGCTTAAGTTCGCAGAACTATGGCTACACCTTC

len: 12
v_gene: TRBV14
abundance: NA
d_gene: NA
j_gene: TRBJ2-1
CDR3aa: CASSQLAFEQFF
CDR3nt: TGTGCCAGCAGCCAATTAGCTTTTGAGCAGTTCTTC

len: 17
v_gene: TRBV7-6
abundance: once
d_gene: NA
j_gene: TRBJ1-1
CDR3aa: CASSLGWGMGPNTEAFF
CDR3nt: TGTGCCAGCAGCTTAGGGTGGGGCATGGGGCCGAACACTGAAGCTTTCTTT

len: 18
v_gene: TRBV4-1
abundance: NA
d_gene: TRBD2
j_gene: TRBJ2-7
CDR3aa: CASSHPGIAGVSSYEQYF
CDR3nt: TGCGCCAGCAGCCACCCGGGTATAGCGGGGGTTAGCTCCTACGAGCAGTACTTC

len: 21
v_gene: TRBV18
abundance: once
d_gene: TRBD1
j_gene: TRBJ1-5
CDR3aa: CASSPPGQGGQKVYSNQPQHF
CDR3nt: TGTGCCAGCTCACCACCGGGACAGGGAGGTCAGAAGGTTTATAGCAATCAGCCCCAGCATTTT

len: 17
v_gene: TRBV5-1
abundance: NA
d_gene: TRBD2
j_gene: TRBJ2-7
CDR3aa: CASSLGASGGAAYEQYF
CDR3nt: TGCGCCAGCAGCTTGGGAGCTAGCGGGGGAGCGGCCTACGAGCAGTACTTC

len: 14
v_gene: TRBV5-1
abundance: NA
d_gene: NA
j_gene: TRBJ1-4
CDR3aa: CASSPDSRNEKLFF
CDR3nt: TGCGCCAGCAGCCCGGACAGCCGTAATGAAAAACTGTTTTTT

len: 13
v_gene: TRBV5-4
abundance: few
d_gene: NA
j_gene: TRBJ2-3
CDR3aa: CASTRGGTDTQYF
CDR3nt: TGTGCCAGCACCCGGGGAGGCACAGATACGCAGTATTTT

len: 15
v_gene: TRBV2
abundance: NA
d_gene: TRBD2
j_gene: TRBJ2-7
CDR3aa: CASSELLAAYYEQYF
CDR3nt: TGTGCCAGCAGTGAGCTCCTAGCGGCTTACTACGAGCAGTACTTC

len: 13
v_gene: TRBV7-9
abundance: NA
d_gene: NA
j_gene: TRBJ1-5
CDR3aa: CASSPGGNQPQHF
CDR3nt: TGTGCCAGCAGCCCAGGTGGCAATCAGCCCCAGCATTTT

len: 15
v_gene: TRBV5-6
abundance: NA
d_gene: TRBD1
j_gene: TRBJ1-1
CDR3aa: CASSWGQGRRTEAFF
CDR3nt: TGTGCCAGCAGCTGGGGACAGGGTCGTAGGACTGAAGCTTTCTTT

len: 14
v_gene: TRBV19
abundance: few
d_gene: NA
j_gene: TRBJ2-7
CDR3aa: CASSIRVGAYEQYF
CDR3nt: TGTGCCAGTAGTATCAGGGTAGGTGCATACGAGCAGTACTTC